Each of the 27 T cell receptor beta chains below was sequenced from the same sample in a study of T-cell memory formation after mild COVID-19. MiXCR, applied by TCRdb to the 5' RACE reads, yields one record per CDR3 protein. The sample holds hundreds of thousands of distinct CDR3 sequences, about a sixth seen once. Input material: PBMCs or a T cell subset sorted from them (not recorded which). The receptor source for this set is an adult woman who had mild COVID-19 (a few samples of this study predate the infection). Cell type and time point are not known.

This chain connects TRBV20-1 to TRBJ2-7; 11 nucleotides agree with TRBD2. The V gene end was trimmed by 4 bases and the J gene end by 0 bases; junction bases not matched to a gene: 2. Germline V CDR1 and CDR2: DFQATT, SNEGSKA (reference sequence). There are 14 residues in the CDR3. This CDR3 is CSATLAGGSYEQYF. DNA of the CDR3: TGCAGTGCTACCCTAGCGGGGGGCTCCTACGAGCAGTACTTC.

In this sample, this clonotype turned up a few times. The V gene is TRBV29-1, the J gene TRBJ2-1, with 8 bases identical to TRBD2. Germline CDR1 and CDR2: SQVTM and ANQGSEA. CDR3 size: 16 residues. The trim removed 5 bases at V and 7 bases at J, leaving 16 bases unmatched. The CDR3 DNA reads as TGCAGCGTTCCAAAAGATAACCGGGAGGGCCGGAATGAGCAGTTCTTC. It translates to CSVPKDNREGRNEQFF.

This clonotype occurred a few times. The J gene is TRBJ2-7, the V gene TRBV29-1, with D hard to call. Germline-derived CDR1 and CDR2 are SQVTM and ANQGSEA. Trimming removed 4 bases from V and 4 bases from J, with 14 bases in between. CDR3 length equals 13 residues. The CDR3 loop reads CSVAEYSDYEQYF. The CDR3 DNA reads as TGCAGCGTTGCGGAATATTCGGATTACGAGCAGTACTTC.

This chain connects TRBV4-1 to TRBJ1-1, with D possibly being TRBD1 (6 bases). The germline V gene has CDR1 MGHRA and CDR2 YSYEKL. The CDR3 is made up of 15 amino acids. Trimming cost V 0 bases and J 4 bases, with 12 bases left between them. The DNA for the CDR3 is TGCGCCAGCAGCCAAGAAAACAGGGTGTCCACTGAAGCTTTCTTT. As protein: CASSQENRVSTEAFF.

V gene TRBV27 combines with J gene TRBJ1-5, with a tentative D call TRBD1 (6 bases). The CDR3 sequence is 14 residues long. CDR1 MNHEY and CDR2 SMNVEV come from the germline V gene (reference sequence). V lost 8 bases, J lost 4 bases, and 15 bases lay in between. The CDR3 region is CASRDIDPNQPQHF. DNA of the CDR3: TGTGCCAGCCGGGACATAGATCCAAATCAGCCCCAGCATTTT.

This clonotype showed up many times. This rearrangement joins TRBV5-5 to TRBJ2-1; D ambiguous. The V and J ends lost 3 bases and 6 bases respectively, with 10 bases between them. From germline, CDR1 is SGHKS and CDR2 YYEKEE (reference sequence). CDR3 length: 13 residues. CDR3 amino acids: CASSWDVANEQFF. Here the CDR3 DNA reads TGTGCCAGCAGCTGGGATGTGGCCAATGAGCAGTTCTTC.

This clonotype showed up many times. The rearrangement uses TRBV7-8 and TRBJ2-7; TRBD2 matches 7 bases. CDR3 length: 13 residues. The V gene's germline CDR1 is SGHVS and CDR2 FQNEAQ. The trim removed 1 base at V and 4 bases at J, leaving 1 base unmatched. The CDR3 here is CASSLGEGYEQYF. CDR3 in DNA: TGTGCCAGCAGCTTAGGGGAGGGGTACGAGCAGTACTTC.

The chain's CDR3 is CASSRAPLAGGATSTDTQYF. CDR3 in DNA: TGCGCCAGCAGCAGAGCCCCACTAGCGGGAGGAGCTACTAGCACAGATACGCAGTATTTT. The chain couples TRBV5-1 to TRBJ2-3; TRBD2 aligns across 12 bases. CDR1 and CDR2 (germline): SGHRS, YFSETQ. The ends lost 4 bases at V and 0 bases at J; junction bases unmatched: 15. The CDR3 contains 20 residues.

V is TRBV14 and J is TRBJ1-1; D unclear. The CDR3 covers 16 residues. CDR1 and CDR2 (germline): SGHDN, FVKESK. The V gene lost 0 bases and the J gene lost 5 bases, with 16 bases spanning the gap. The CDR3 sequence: CASSQDLGLVGTEAFF. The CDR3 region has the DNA TGTGCCAGCAGCCAAGATCTCGGTTTGGTAGGGACTGAAGCTTTCTTT.

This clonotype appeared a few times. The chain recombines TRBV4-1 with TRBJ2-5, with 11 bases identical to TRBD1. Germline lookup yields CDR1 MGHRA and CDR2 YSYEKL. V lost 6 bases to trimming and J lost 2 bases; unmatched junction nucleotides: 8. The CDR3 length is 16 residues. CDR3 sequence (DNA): TGCGCCAGCAGACATGCCGGGACAGGGGGACAAGAGACCCAGTACTTC. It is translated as CASRHAGTGGQETQYF.

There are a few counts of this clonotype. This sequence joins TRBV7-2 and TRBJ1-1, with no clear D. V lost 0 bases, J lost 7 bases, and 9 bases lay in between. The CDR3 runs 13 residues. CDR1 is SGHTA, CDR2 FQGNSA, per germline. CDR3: CASSLAWEDEAFF. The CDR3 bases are TGTGCCAGCAGCTTAGCGTGGGAGGATGAAGCTTTCTTT.

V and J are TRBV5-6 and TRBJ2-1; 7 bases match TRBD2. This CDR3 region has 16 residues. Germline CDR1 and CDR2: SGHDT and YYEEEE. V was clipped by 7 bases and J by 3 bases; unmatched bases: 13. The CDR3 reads CASLEGNGLVYNEQFF. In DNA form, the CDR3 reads TGTGCCAGCTTAGAAGGGAATGGACTAGTCTACAATGAGCAGTTCTTC.

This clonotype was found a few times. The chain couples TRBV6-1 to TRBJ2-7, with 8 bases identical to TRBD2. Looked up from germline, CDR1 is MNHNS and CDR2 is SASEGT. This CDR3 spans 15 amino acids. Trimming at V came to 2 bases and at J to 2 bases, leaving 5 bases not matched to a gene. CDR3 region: CASSERTSSTYEQYF. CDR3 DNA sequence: TGTGCCAGCAGTGAAAGGACTAGCAGCACCTACGAGCAGTACTTC.

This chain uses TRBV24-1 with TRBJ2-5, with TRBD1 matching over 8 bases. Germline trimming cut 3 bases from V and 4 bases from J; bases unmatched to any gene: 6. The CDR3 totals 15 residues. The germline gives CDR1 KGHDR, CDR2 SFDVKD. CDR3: CATSDHRDRGETQYF. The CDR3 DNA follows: TGTGCCACCAGTGATCACCGTGACAGGGGAGAGACCCAGTACTTC.

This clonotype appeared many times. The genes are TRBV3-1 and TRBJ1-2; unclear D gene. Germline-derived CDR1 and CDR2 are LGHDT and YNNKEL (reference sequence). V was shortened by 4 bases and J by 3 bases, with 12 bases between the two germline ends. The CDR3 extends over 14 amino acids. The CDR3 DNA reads TGTGCCAGCAGCCTTGGACCCCCAGACTATGGCTACACCTTC. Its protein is CASSLGPPDYGYTF. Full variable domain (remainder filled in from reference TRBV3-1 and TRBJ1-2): DTAVSQTPKYLVTQMGNDKSIKCEQNLGHDTMYWYKQDSKKFLKIMFSYNNKELIINETVPNRFSPKSPDKAHLNLHINSLELGDSAVYFCASSLGPPDYGYTFGSGTRLTVV.

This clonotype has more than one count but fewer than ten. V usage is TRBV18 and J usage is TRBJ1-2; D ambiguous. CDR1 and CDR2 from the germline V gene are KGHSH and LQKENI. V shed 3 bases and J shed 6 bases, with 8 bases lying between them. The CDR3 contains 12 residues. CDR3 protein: CASSPSGDGYTF. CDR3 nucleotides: TGTGCCAGCTCACCCTCGGGAGATGGCTACACCTTC.

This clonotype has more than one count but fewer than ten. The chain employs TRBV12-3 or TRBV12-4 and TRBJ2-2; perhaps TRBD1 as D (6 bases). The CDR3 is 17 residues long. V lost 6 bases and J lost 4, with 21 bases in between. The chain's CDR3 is CASSPYGQTAGTGELFF. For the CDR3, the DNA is TGTGCCAGCAGCCCCTACGGACAGACTGCGGGCACCGGGGAGCTGTTTTTT.

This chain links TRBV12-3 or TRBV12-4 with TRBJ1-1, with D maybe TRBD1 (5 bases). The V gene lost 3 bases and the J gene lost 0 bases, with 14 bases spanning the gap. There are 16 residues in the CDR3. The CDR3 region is CASSFSAGLMNTEAFF. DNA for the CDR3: TGTGCCAGCAGTTTCTCCGCGGGGCTGATGAACACTGAAGCTTTCTTT.

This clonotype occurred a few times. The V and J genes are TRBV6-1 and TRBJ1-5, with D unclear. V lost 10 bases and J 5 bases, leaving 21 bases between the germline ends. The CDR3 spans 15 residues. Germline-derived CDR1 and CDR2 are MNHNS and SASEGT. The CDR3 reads CATALRVELDQPQHF. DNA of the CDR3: TGTGCCACCGCTCTAAGGGTAGAACTCGATCAGCCCCAGCATTTT.

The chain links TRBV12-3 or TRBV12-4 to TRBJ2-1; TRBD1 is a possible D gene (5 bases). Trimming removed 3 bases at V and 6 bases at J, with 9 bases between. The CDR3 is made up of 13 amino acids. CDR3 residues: CASSLGRVNEQFF. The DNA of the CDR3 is TGTGCCAGCAGTTTGGGCAGGGTCAATGAGCAGTTCTTC.

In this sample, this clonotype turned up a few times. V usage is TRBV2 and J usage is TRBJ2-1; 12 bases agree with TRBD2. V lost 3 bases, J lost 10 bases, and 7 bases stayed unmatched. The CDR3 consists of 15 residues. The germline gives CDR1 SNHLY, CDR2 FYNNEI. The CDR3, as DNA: TGTGCCAGCAGTGAGGCTAGCGGGAGGGCCAAAGAGCAGTTCTTC. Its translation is CASSEASGRAKEQFF.

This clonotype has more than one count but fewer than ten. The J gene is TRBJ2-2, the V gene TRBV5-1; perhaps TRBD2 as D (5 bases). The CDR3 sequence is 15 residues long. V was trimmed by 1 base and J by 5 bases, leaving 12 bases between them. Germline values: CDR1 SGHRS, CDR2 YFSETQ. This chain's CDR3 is CASSLRGSGTGELFF. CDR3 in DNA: TGCGCCAGCAGCTTGCGAGGGTCGGGAACCGGGGAGCTGTTTTTT.

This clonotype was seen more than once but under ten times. CDR3 region: CAISTLGLVADTQYF. Written as DNA, the CDR3 is TGTGCCATCAGCACTCTGGGACTAGTGGCAGATACGCAGTATTTT. The V call is TRBV10-3, the J call TRBJ2-3, with 8 bases matching TRBD2. V gave up 6 bases and J gave up 4 bases; unmatched junction bases: 9. The CDR3 contains 15 residues. Germline V gene data show CDR1 as ENHRY and CDR2 as SYGVKD.

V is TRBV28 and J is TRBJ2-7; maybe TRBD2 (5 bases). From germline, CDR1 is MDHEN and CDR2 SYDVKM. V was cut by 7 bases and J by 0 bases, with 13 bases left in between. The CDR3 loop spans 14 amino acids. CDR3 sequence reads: CASMEATSSYEQYF. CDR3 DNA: TGTGCCAGCATGGAGGCAACCTCCTCCTACGAGCAGTACTTC.

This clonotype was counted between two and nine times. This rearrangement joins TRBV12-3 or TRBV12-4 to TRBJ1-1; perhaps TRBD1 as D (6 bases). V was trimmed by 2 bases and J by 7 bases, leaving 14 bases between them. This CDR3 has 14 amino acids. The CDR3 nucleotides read TGTGCCAGCAGTTTAACCGACAGGAGCCGTGAAGCTTTCTTT. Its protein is CASSLTDRSREAFF.

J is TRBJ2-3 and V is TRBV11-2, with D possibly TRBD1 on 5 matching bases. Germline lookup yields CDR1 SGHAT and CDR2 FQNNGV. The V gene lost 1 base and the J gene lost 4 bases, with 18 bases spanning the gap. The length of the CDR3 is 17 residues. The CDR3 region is CASSLVFRQTESDTQYF. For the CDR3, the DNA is TGTGCCAGCAGCTTAGTATTTAGACAGACTGAATCAGATACGCAGTATTTT.

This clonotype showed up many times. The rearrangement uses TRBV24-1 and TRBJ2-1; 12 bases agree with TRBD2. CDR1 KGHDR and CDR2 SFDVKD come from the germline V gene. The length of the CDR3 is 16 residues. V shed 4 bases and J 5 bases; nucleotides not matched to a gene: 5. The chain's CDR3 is CATSDTLAGGNNEQFF. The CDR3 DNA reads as TGTGCCACCAGTGACACACTAGCGGGGGGTAACAATGAGCAGTTCTTC.